This T cell receptor beta chain was recorded in a study of cytomegalovirus exposure and HLA in healthy donors. PCR primers comprised 60 Vbeta and 13 Jbeta primers. Assay: immunoSEQ multiplex PCR; the TCRdb copy retains only in-frame clones and omits some. The table shows just over 200,000 clones, with roughly 80% occurring only once. Specimen: PBMCs. This TCR was sampled from a man aged 45-60 years in good health and CMV-seronegative.

This CDR3 reads CASSQGESYGYTF. In nucleotides, the CDR3 is TGTGCCAGCAGCCAAGGAGAGAGCTATGGCTACACCTTC. The chain has TRBV14 and TRBJ1-2; no firm D call. This CDR3 contains 13 residues. Looked up from germline, CDR1 is SGHDN and CDR2 is FVKESK. V was cut by 1 base and J by 4 bases, with 7 bases left in between. Complete variable domain (other parts from reference TRBV14 and TRBJ1-2): EAGVTQFPSHSVIEKGQTVTLRCDPISGHDNLYWYRRVMGKEIKFLLHFVKESKQDESGMPNNRFLAERTGGTYSTLKVQPAELEDSGVYFCASSQGESYGYTFGSGTRLTVV.